This is a list of T cell receptor beta chains from one sample in a study of T cell responses to AZD1222 COVID-19 vaccine. The protocol was immunoSEQ multiplex PCR, while the TCRdb copy is restricted to in-frame clones and leaves out a portion. The sample yields fewer than 300,000 clones, just over 90% seen once. Sequenced here: peripheral blood, sampled on day 0 of AZD1222 vaccination. These receptors originate from an adult in good health. CDR3s include the opening cysteine and the closing phenylalanine or tryptophan. The D gene is left open where the match is weak. Rows give clone size only sometimes, using once, few, many, or a class for an expanded clone.

CDR3 protein: CASTQKAPDHEQYF
CDR3 DNA: TGTGCCAGCACCCAAAAGGCCCCCGACCACGAGCAGTACTTC
D gene: .
V gene: TRBV5-5
clone size: .
J gene: TRBJ2-7

CDR3 protein: CASSVGGLAGVGEQFF
CDR3 DNA: TGTGCCAGCAGCGTAGGGGGACTAGCGGGAGTCGGTGAGCAGTTCTTC
D gene: TRBD2
V gene: TRBV9
clone size: .
J gene: TRBJ2-1

CDR3 protein: CASSYSSQGSNQPQHF
CDR3 DNA: TGTGCCAGCAGTTACTCGTCACAGGGGAGCAATCAGCCCCAGCATTTT
D gene: TRBD1
V gene: TRBV6-5
clone size: .
J gene: TRBJ1-5

CDR3 protein: CASSLGSRGEAFF
CDR3 DNA: TGTGCCAGCAGCCTCGGGAGCAGAGGCGAAGCTTTCTTT
D gene: .
V gene: TRBV7-9
clone size: .
J gene: TRBJ1-1

CDR3 protein: CASSSAGTGYYEQYF
CDR3 DNA: TGCGCCAGCAGCTCTGCCGGGACAGGGTACTACGAGCAGTACTTC
D gene: TRBD1
V gene: TRBV5-1
clone size: once
J gene: TRBJ2-7

CDR3 protein: CASSQDRVNQPQHF
CDR3 DNA: TGCGCCAGCAGCCAAGATCGGGTGAATCAGCCCCAGCATTTT
D gene: .
V gene: TRBV4-1
clone size: .
J gene: TRBJ1-5

CDR3 protein: CASSSGTAVPLHF
CDR3 DNA: TGTGCCAGCAGTTCTGGGACAGCAGTACCCCTCCACTTT
D gene: TRBD1
V gene: TRBV27
clone size: .
J gene: TRBJ1-6

CDR3 protein: CASRDRVPEAFF
CDR3 DNA: TGCGCCAGTAGGGACAGGGTCCCTGAAGCTTTCTTT
D gene: TRBD1
V gene: TRBV10-2
clone size: .
J gene: TRBJ1-1

CDR3 protein: CARPTGGDGYTF
CDR3 DNA: TGTGCCAGACCGACAGGGGGGGATGGCTACACCTTC
D gene: TRBD1
V gene: TRBV5-3
clone size: .
J gene: TRBJ1-2

CDR3 protein: CASSLSIASASEQFF
CDR3 DNA: TGCGCCAGCAGCTTGTCGATAGCGAGCGCGTCTGAGCAGTTCTTC
D gene: .
V gene: TRBV5-1
clone size: .
J gene: TRBJ2-1

CDR3 protein: CASSLVVGGHEQYF
CDR3 DNA: TGTGCCAGCAGCTTAGTTGTAGGGGGCCACGAGCAGTACTTC
D gene: TRBD1
V gene: TRBV13
clone size: .
J gene: TRBJ2-7

CDR3 protein: CASTGLGSYNEQFF
CDR3 DNA: TGTGCCAGCACGGGTCTAGGCTCCTACAATGAGCAGTTCTTC
D gene: .
V gene: TRBV11-1
clone size: .
J gene: TRBJ2-1

CDR3 protein: CASSSMARVGTDTQYF
CDR3 DNA: TGCGCCAGCAGCTCGATGGCCAGGGTCGGCACAGATACGCAGTATTTT
D gene: .
V gene: TRBV5-1
clone size: .
J gene: TRBJ2-3

CDR3 protein: CASSEGRASTDTQYF
CDR3 DNA: TGTGCCAGCAGTGAGGGCAGGGCGAGCACAGATACGCAGTATTTT
D gene: .
V gene: TRBV6-4
clone size: .
J gene: TRBJ2-3

CDR3 protein: CASSLDLTGAPLHF
CDR3 DNA: TGTGCCAGCAGCTTAGATCTTACGGGTGCACCCCTCCACTTT
D gene: .
V gene: TRBV11-2
clone size: .
J gene: TRBJ1-6

CDR3 protein: CASTQGGVFQETQYF
CDR3 DNA: TGTGCCAGCACTCAGGGGGGGGTCTTCCAAGAGACCCAGTACTTC
D gene: .
V gene: TRBV3-1/TRBV3-2
clone size: .
J gene: TRBJ2-5

CDR3 protein: CASSEEGVGNQPQHF
CDR3 DNA: TGTGCCAGCAGTGAAGAGGGGGTCGGCAATCAGCCCCAGCATTTT
D gene: .
V gene: TRBV2
clone size: .
J gene: TRBJ1-5

CDR3 protein: CASRMDRSNYGYTF
CDR3 DNA: TGTGCCAGCCGGATGGACAGATCTAACTATGGCTACACCTTC
D gene: .
V gene: TRBV2
clone size: once
J gene: TRBJ1-2

CDR3 protein: CASSEGREASGNTIYF
CDR3 DNA: TGCGCCAGCAGTGAAGGCCGGGAGGCATCTGGAAACACCATATATTTT
D gene: .
V gene: TRBV5-1
clone size: once
J gene: TRBJ1-3

CDR3 protein: CASSNSGNSPLHF
CDR3 DNA: TGTGCCAGCAGTAATTCAGGGAACTCACCCCTCCACTTT
D gene: .
V gene: TRBV5-5
clone size: .
J gene: TRBJ1-6

CDR3 protein: CASSARDNEQFF
CDR3 DNA: TGTGCCAGCAGTGCAAGGGATAATGAGCAGTTCTTC
D gene: .
V gene: TRBV2
clone size: .
J gene: TRBJ2-1

CDR3 protein: CATSLLRSYNEQFF
CDR3 DNA: TGTGCCACCTCCCTCTTGCGCTCCTACAATGAGCAGTTCTTC
D gene: .
V gene: TRBV27
clone size: .
J gene: TRBJ2-1

CDR3 protein: CASSPTGPQETQYF
CDR3 DNA: TGTGCCAGCAGCCCGACAGGGCCCCAAGAGACCCAGTACTTC
D gene: TRBD1
V gene: TRBV11-2
clone size: once
J gene: TRBJ2-5

CDR3 protein: CASSFGWTSSPLHF
CDR3 DNA: TGTGCCAGCAGTTTCGGGTGGACGAGTTCACCCCTCCACTTT
D gene: .
V gene: TRBV28
clone size: .
J gene: TRBJ1-6

CDR3 protein: CASSKFVGGLTDTQYF
CDR3 DNA: TGTGCCAGTAGTAAGTTTGTTGGTGGTCTCACAGATACGCAGTATTTT
D gene: .
V gene: TRBV19
clone size: .
J gene: TRBJ2-3

CDR3 protein: CATSRGGRTEAFF
CDR3 DNA: TGTGCCACCAGCAGGGGGGGGAGGACTGAAGCTTTCTTT
D gene: .
V gene: TRBV15
clone size: .
J gene: TRBJ1-1

CDR3 protein: CASSYITGNQPQHF
CDR3 DNA: TGTGCCAGCAGTTATATCACAGGGAATCAGCCCCAGCATTTT
D gene: .
V gene: TRBV6-2/TRBV6-3
clone size: .
J gene: TRBJ1-5

CDR3 protein: CASSRGVAGGNEQFF
CDR3 DNA: TGTGCCAGCAGCCGAGGGGTAGCGGGGGGTAATGAGCAGTTCTTC
D gene: TRBD2
V gene: TRBV7-6
clone size: .
J gene: TRBJ2-1

CDR3 protein: CASSADYDEQYF
CDR3 DNA: TGTGCCAGCAGTGCGGACTACGACGAGCAGTACTTC
D gene: .
V gene: TRBV2
clone size: .
J gene: TRBJ2-7

CDR3 protein: CASSLGPRGTNTEAFF
CDR3 DNA: TGTGCCAGCAGCTTAGGGCCCAGGGGGACGAACACTGAAGCTTTCTTT
D gene: TRBD1
V gene: TRBV7-6
clone size: once
J gene: TRBJ1-1

CDR3 protein: CASSPPRAWTQYF
CDR3 DNA: TGTGCCAGCAGCCCTCCCCGGGCCTGGACGCAGTATTTT
D gene: .
V gene: TRBV3-1/TRBV3-2
clone size: few
J gene: TRBJ2-3

CDR3 protein: CASGGRFLLGTEAFF
CDR3 DNA: TGTGCCAGCGGAGGAAGGTTCCTTTTGGGCACTGAAGCTTTCTTT
D gene: .
V gene: TRBV19
clone size: .
J gene: TRBJ1-1

CDR3 protein: CSGKGGRGNTGELFF
CDR3 DNA: TGCAGCGGGAAGGGGGGCCGAGGCAACACCGGGGAGCTGTTTTTT
D gene: .
V gene: TRBV29-1
clone size: .
J gene: TRBJ2-2

CDR3 protein: CASSRVTGGTPYNEQFF
CDR3 DNA: TGTGCCAGCAGCCGAGTGACAGGGGGAACCCCCTACAATGAGCAGTTCTTC
D gene: TRBD1
V gene: TRBV9
clone size: .
J gene: TRBJ2-1

CDR3 protein: CATSSISSYEQYF
CDR3 DNA: TGTGCCACCTCTTCCATTAGCTCCTACGAGCAGTACTTC
D gene: .
V gene: TRBV6-5
clone size: .
J gene: TRBJ2-7

CDR3 protein: CASSSPRERGWGYTF
CDR3 DNA: TGTGCCAGCAGCTCACCGAGGGAGAGGGGATGGGGCTACACCTTC
D gene: .
V gene: TRBV11-2
clone size: .
J gene: TRBJ1-2

CDR3 protein: CASSEAPGRGYGYTF
CDR3 DNA: TGTGCCAGCAGTGAAGCACCGGGCCGGGGCTATGGCTACACCTTC
D gene: .
V gene: TRBV6-1
clone size: few
J gene: TRBJ1-2

CDR3 protein: CASSESSSGRLGEQFF
CDR3 DNA: TGTGCCAGCAGTGAATCATCTAGCGGGAGGTTAGGTGAGCAGTTCTTC
D gene: TRBD2
V gene: TRBV25-1
clone size: .
J gene: TRBJ2-1

CDR3 protein: CASSGRSLSETQYF
CDR3 DNA: TGCGCCAGCAGTGGTAGGAGCCTAAGCGAGACCCAGTACTTC
D gene: .
V gene: TRBV5-1
clone size: .
J gene: TRBJ2-5

CDR3 protein: CASRGLAGQETQYF
CDR3 DNA: TGTGCCAGCAGGGGACTAGCGGGACAAGAGACCCAGTACTTC
D gene: TRBD2
V gene: TRBV2
clone size: .
J gene: TRBJ2-5

CDR3 protein: CASSQDLGWGLSSYEQYF
CDR3 DNA: TGCGCCAGCAGCCAAGACCTAGGTTGGGGCCTCAGCTCCTACGAGCAGTACTTC
D gene: .
V gene: TRBV4-1
clone size: .
J gene: TRBJ2-7

CDR3 protein: CASTQPGQGFYGYTF
CDR3 DNA: TGTGCCAGCACCCAACCGGGACAGGGATTCTATGGCTACACCTTC
D gene: TRBD1
V gene: TRBV28
clone size: once
J gene: TRBJ1-2

CDR3 protein: CASSGGQGTEAFF
CDR3 DNA: TGTGCCAGCAGTGGGGGACAGGGGACTGAAGCTTTCTTT
D gene: TRBD1
V gene: TRBV2
clone size: .
J gene: TRBJ1-1

CDR3 protein: CASSPSVRGRREKLFF
CDR3 DNA: TGTGCCAGCTCACCGTCTGTCAGGGGGCGCAGGGAAAAACTGTTTTTT
D gene: TRBD1
V gene: TRBV18
clone size: once
J gene: TRBJ1-4

CDR3 protein: CASSQAGADTQYF
CDR3 DNA: TGTGCCAGCAGCCAAGCTGGAGCGGATACGCAGTATTTT
D gene: .
V gene: TRBV14
clone size: .
J gene: TRBJ2-3

CDR3 protein: CSVESTARPEAFF
CDR3 DNA: TGCAGCGTTGAAAGCACAGCTCGTCCGGAAGCTTTCTTT
D gene: .
V gene: TRBV29-1
clone size: few
J gene: TRBJ1-1

CDR3 protein: CASSFSPGTGKPDYEQYF
CDR3 DNA: TGTGCCAGCAGCTTCTCACCCGGGACAGGGAAGCCCGACTACGAGCAGTACTTC
D gene: TRBD1
V gene: TRBV7-6
clone size: .
J gene: TRBJ2-7

CDR3 protein: CASERGPGGYEQYF
CDR3 DNA: TGTGCCAGTGAACGGGGGCCAGGGGGCTACGAGCAGTACTTC
D gene: .
V gene: TRBV28
clone size: .
J gene: TRBJ2-7